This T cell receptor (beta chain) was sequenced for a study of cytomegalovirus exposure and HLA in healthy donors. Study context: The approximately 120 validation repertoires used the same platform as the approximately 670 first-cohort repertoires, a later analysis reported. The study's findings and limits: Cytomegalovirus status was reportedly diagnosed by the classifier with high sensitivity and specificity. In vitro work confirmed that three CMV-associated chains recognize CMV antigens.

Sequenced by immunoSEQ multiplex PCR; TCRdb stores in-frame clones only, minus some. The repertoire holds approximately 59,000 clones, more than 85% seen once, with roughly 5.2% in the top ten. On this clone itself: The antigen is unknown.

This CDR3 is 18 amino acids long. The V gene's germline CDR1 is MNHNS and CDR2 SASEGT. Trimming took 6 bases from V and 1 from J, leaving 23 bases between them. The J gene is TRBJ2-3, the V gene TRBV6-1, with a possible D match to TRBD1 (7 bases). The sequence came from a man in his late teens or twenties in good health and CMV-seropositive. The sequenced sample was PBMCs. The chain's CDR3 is CASREKYPGDRRTDTQYF. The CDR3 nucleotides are TGTGCCAGCAGAGAAAAGTACCCGGGGGACAGACGCACAGATACGCAGTATTTT.